The 12 T cell receptor beta chains reported below all come from one sample, sequenced in a study of cytomegalovirus exposure and HLA in healthy donors. A multiplex PCR was run with 60 Vbeta primers and 13 Jbeta primers. Measured with immunoSEQ multiplex PCR; TCRdb has only the in-frame clones, and not every one. The sample carries some 130,000 clones, about 70% recorded once. The sample consisted of PBMCs. The receptor set was obtained from a man in his forties in good health and CMV-seronegative.

In DNA form, the CDR3 reads TGTGCCAGCATTAGGACAGGGGAGGACTATGGCTACACCTTC. It specifies CASIRTGEDYGYTF. This rearrangement joins TRBV6-5 to TRBJ1-2; 9 bases are a match to TRBD1. CDR3 size: 14 residues. Looked up from germline, CDR1 is MNHEY and CDR2 is SVGAGI. Losses at the gene ends were 7 bases for V and 3 bases for J; bases not matched to a gene: 6.

This chain uses TRBV7-3 with TRBJ1-2; tentative D call: TRBD1 (5 bases). The CDR3 totals 19 residues. The V gene's germline CDR1 is SGHTA and CDR2 FQGTGA. Trimming pared 5 bases from V and 2 bases from J, leaving 27 bases between. The CDR3 DNA sequence: TGTGCCAGCAGCCCAAGGACCAAAAGACAGCCTACCCTGAACTATGGCTACACCTTC. It encodes CASSPRTKRQPTLNYGYTF.

The V call is TRBV11-1, the J call TRBJ2-1; 8 bases agree with TRBD2. Germline CDR1 reads SGHAT; CDR2 reads FQDESV (reference sequence). Trimming at V came to 1 base and at J to 8 bases, leaving 10 bases not matched to a gene. The CDR3 covers 16 residues. CDR3 region: CASSLGGAGGVHEQFF. The DNA of the CDR3 is TGTGCCAGCAGCTTAGGTGGTGCGGGGGGCGTCCATGAGCAGTTCTTC.

The V gene is TRBV30, the J gene TRBJ2-7; 7 positions match TRBD2. Germline CDR1 reads GTSNPN; CDR2 reads SVGIG (reference sequence). This CDR3 has 14 amino acids. J was trimmed by 3 bases and V by 5 bases; bases with no gene match: 10. The CDR3 DNA reads TGTGCCTGGGAGACGGGAGGACTAGGCTACGAGCAGTACTTC. Amino acid sequence: CAWETGGLGYEQYF.

V gene TRBV7-8 combines with J gene TRBJ2-3; D unclear. Germline loops: CDR1 SGHVS, CDR2 FQNEAQ. CDR3 length: 12 amino acids. Deletions cut 4 bases from V and 5 bases from J, with 7 bases between. DNA of the CDR3: TGTGCCAGCAGCTCCGTTATAGATACGCAGTATTTT. Encoded protein: CASSSVIDTQYF. Together with reference TRBV7-8 and TRBJ2-3, the CDR3 gives the full variable domain: GAGVSQSPRYKVAKRGQDVALRCDPISGHVSLFWYQQALGQGPEFLTYFQNEAQLDKSGLPSDRFFAERPEGSVSTLKIQRTQQEDSAVYLCASSSVIDTQYFGPGTRLTVL.

This clone was seen only a few times. V and J are TRBV9 and TRBJ2-3; 11 bases line up with TRBD2. V was clipped by 0 bases and J by 2 bases; unmatched bases: 5. This CDR3 comprises 17 residues. CDR1 is SGDLS and CDR2 is YYNGEE in the germline V gene. The CDR3 DNA is TGTGCCAGCAGCGTAGAACGACTAGCGGGAACCACAGATACGCAGTATTTT. This sequence encodes CASSVERLAGTTDTQYF.

This rearrangement joins TRBV18 to TRBJ1-2, with TRBD1 matching 10 bases. CDR1 is KGHSH, CDR2 LQKENI, per germline. Unmatched junction bases numbered 14, after V lost 3 bases and J lost 7 bases. There are 17 residues in the CDR3. DNA of the CDR3: TGTGCCAGCTCACCGCCGCAAGGACAGGGGGGTGTTGGTGGCTACACCTTC. It specifies CASSPPQGQGGVGGYTF.

This sequence joins TRBV30 and TRBJ2-3; 9 bases map to TRBD1. The J segment lost 12 bases and the V segment lost 3 bases, leaving 13 bases of the junction unmatched. Germline V gives CDR1 GTSNPN, CDR2 SVGIG (reference sequence). The CDR3 sequence is 14 residues long. In nucleotides, the CDR3 is TGTGCCTGGAGCCTCGCCTTGGGGGACAGGGAACAGTATTTT. This gives the protein CAWSLALGDREQYF.

V and J are TRBV10-1 and TRBJ1-2; tentative D call: TRBD1 (6 bases). Germline V gene sequence: CDR1 WNHNN, CDR2 SYGVQD (reference sequence). The CDR3 is made up of 14 amino acids. The V gene lost 5 bases and the J gene lost 8 bases, with 18 bases spanning the gap. This chain's CDR3 is CASSTGQPTMGYTF. Written as DNA, the CDR3 is TGCGCCAGCAGTACCGGACAGCCTACTATGGGCTACACCTTC.

The table lists this clone with a few counts. This chain joins TRBV7-3 and TRBJ2-1, with D perhaps TRBD2 (6 bases). This CDR3 spans 14 amino acids. The V gene's germline CDR1 is SGHTA and CDR2 FQGTGA. Trimming cost V 1 base and J 7 bases, with 11 bases left between them. CDR3 residues: CASSLSSRGNEQFF. DNA of the CDR3: TGTGCCAGCAGCTTAAGTTCCCGGGGGAATGAGCAGTTCTTC.

This clone was detected only once. V gene TRBV30 combines with J gene TRBJ1-5, with D perhaps TRBD1 (5 bases). The CDR3 has 13 amino acids. Trimming took off 5 bases at V and 3 bases at J, with 11 bases between the two ends. Germline V lookup: CDR1 GTSNPN, CDR2 SVGIG (reference sequence). The CDR3 sequence: CAWAQGYNQPQHF. The CDR3 DNA reads TGTGCCTGGGCCCAGGGTTACAATCAGCCCCAGCATTTT.

The rearrangement joins TRBV11-2 to TRBJ1-6, with TRBD1 matching over 8 bases. The V and J ends lost 0 bases and 9 bases, in that order; junction bases with no gene match: 4. This CDR3 is 15 amino acids long. Germline CDR1 and CDR2: SGHAT and FQNNGV. CDR3 sequence: CASSLEIRGLSPLHF. The CDR3 region has the DNA TGTGCCAGCAGCTTAGAGATCAGGGGGCTTTCACCCCTCCACTTT.